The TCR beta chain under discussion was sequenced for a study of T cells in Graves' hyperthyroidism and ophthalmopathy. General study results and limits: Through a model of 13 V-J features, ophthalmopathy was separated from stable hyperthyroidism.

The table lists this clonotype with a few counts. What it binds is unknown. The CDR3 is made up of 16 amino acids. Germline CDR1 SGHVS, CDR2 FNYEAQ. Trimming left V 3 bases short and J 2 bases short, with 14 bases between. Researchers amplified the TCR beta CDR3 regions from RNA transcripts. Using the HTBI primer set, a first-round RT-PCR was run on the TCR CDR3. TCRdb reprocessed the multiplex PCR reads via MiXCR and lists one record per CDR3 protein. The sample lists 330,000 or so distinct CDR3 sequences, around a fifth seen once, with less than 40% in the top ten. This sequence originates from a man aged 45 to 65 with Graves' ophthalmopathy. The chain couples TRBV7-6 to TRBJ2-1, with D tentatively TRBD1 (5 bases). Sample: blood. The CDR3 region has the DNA TGTGCCAGCAGCTTCGGCAGGGAAGGGACCTACAATGAGCAGTTCTTC. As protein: CASSFGREGTYNEQFF.